Only a few counts were recorded for the clone carrying this T cell receptor beta chain. Its antigen is still unknown. PCR primers comprised 60 Vbeta and 13 Jbeta primers. Data came from immunoSEQ multiplex PCR; TCRdb stores just in-frame clones and leaves some out. Of roughly 63,000 clones listed, roughly 80% are singletons. The data derive from a study of cytomegalovirus exposure and HLA in healthy donors. V was trimmed by 5 bases and J by 0 bases, leaving 11 bases between them. Germline assignment: CDR1 GTSNPN and CDR2 SVGIG (reference sequence). The CDR3 runs to 15 residues. The study, taken as a whole, reports: The presence/absence work took it that sequencing depth was about the same across donors. Later analysis demonstrated an association between a missense DCLRE1C variant and TCR beta V- and J-gene trimming.

The chain joins TRBV30 to TRBJ2-6, with D tentatively TRBD1 (5 bases). The receptor's source is a woman aged 40 to 55 in good health and CMV-seropositive. Material for sequencing was PBMCs. The CDR3 region has the DNA TGTGCCTGGCAGGGCGTCTTCTCTGGGGCCAACGTCCTGACTTTC. It encodes CAWQGVFSGANVLTF.